This TCR beta chain was found in a study of blood T cell repertoires in COVID-19 (dated by TCRdb to 2019 to 2021). Regarding the research as a whole: Samples covering the acute and convalescent phases of COVID-19 were provided by collaborators in the United States, Italy and Spain. The prospective study material was composed of cDNA or gDNA derived from T cells, B-cell-depleted T cells, or PBMCs. The dataset comprised deeply sampled blood TCRbeta repertoires from subjects exposed to, actively infected with, or recovered from COVID-19. The repertoires were released in a freely available public database meant as a resource for research on the immune response to SARS-CoV-2. Samples came from the ongoing ImmuneRACE study (first 160 participants) plus 1,254 subjects from 6 global collaborators. Nearly every sample came with metadata listing a de-identified subject ID, COVID-19 status, age in years and sex. Where available, HLA class I and class II types were taken from metadata supplied by the sample provider and were not determined by assay-based typing. Here is what the overall study found, with its caveats: The quantity of clinical and demographic metadata differed by source and by participant and was supplied without curation.

As regards this clone: It lacks a known antigen. No much larger clonotype is one base removed from it; base qualities were not supplied.

TCRbeta CDR3 regions were amplified from genomic DNA by means of the immunoSEQ Assay, a bias-controlled multiplex PCR. For the original study's pipeline: The number of nucleated cells in each sample was estimated by amplification of reference gene primers within the assay. To quantify the absolute abundance of each unique TCRbeta CDR3 rearrangement, sequence reads were collapsed and filtered. For each sample, productive Simpson clonality was calculated by taking the square root of Simpson's diversity index across productive rearrangements. TCRdb took this table from immuneACCESS and kept in-frame rearrangements with V and J called. Such tables lack part of the clones; where checked against another copy, unresolved V genes explain under half of the gap, and the rest is unexplained. The DNA was the basis for D and trimming; V, J and clone size are from that table. For this sample the table gives about 150,000 clones, of which 85% were detected only once. The biggest ten clones account for 8.3% of the sample.

In Seattle, one collaborating source enrolled patients while the infection was active and tracked those patients longitudinally over the course of disease. Collaborating institutions collected whole blood in K2EDTA tubes following their own protocols. For TCRbeta analysis, collaborator samples were shipped as frozen whole blood, as isolated PBMCs, or as DNA extracted from either sample type. The receptor comes from a woman between 55 and 75 years old with COVID-19, enrolled during active disease. Sequenced input: peripheral blood.

The bases read TGTGCCAGCAGCCAAGTTTCAGGGTATTCCTACAATGAGCAGTTCTTC. Its protein reads: CASSQVSGYSYNEQFF. Recombination joined TRBV14 with TRBJ2-1; the D gene is perhaps TRBD1, from 5 matching bases. Taken from cysteine to phenylalanine, the CDR3 has 16 residues. CDR3 DNA only is kept here, 48 bases in frame from base 1. The germline V gene supplies CDR1 SGHDN and CDR2 FVKESK. V is shortened by 1 base, J by 1 base, and the region joining them spans 11 bases.